Listed below are T cell receptor beta chains from one sample, sequenced in a study of PD-1 and CTLA-4 blockade in melanoma. Only in-frame clones appear in the TCRdb table, and some are missing; sequencing was by immunoSEQ multiplex PCR. The sample consists of roughly 30,000 clones, 85% to 90% of them appearing once. Sequences were derived from CD8+ T cells from peripheral blood, sampled before anti-PD-1 treatment. The receptors were sampled from a human donor with melanoma. CDR3s include the opening cysteine and the closing phenylalanine or tryptophan.

>TRBV30|TRBJ1-2
CAWRGTFMGYGYTF
>TRBV28|TRBJ2-7
CASSLGEAPSANF
>TRBV4-1|TRBJ2-7
CASSQEARLAIEQYF
>TRBV10-3|TRBJ2-1
CAISEPPRGTYNEQFF
>TRBV7-3|TRBJ2-1
CASSSGTSGYNEQFF
>TRBV13|TRBJ2-1
CASSLQVGNEQFF
>TRBV29-1|TRBJ2-1
CSAYLTSSDEQFF
>TRBV30|TRBJ2-7
CAWSWGAGVSYEQYF
>TRBV7-9|TRBJ1-6
CASSLGQLTPRETNSPLHF
>TRBV7-9|TRBJ1-1
CASTFGLGDTEAFF
>TRBV2|TRBJ2-7
CASTLPSSYEQYF
>TRBV29-1|TRBJ1-5
CSVARDGESQHF
>TRBV7-6|TRBJ2-1
CASSITSVAFF
>TRBV6-5|TRBJ1-2
CASSISEANYGYTF